These 17 T cell receptor beta chains originate from one sample sequenced in a study of blood T cell repertoires in COVID-19. Assay: immunoSEQ multiplex PCR; the TCRdb copy retains only in-frame clones and omits some. The sample lists under 200,000 clones; roughly 87% were seen once. The sequenced sample was PBMCs or T cells enriched from blood (not recorded which). The receptors were gathered from a woman aged 45-60 years who had recovered from COVID-19.

V is TRBV29-1 and J is TRBJ1-4; no clear D. This CDR3 is 12 amino acids long. Trimming removed 7 bases at V and 3 bases at J, with 9 bases between. Germline V lookup: CDR1 SQVTM, CDR2 ANQGSEA. The CDR3 DNA reads as TGCAGCGCCTTGGCCTCTAATGAAAAACTGTTTTTT. Its protein product is CSALASNEKLFF. The complete variable domain, with remaining parts taken from reference TRBV29-1 and TRBJ1-4, reads SAVISQKPSRDICQRGTSLTIQCQVDSQVTMMFWYRQQPGQSLTLIATANQGSEATYESGFVIDKFPISRPNLTFSTLTVSNMSPEDSSIYLCSALASNEKLFFGSGTQLSVL.

V usage is TRBV21-1 and J usage is TRBJ2-7; the tabulated D call, TRBD2, remains unverified against the DNA. TRBV21-1 is a known pseudogene. The CDR3 consists of 18 residues. CDR3 region: CASSSPGTSGLGPYEQYF. In DNA, the CDR3 is TGTGCCAGCAGCAGCCCCGGGACTAGCGGGTTAGGTCCGTACGAGCAGTACTTC.

This CDR3 is CASSTRTGFGGYTF. The CDR3 nucleotides read TGTGCCAGTAGTACCCGGACAGGGTTCGGCGGCTACACCTTC. The chain carries TRBV19 and TRBJ1-2, with 8 positions matching TRBD1. With V trimmed by 4 bases and J by 8 bases, 9 bases remained unmatched. Germline V gene sequence: CDR1 LNHDA, CDR2 SQIVND (reference sequence). The CDR3 spans 14 residues.

The V gene is TRBV7-9, the J gene TRBJ1-1; D is perhaps TRBD1 (6 bases). CDR3 size: 14 residues. The V end lost 5 bases, the J end lost 1 base, and 11 bases lay between the germline ends. Germline CDR1 and CDR2: SEHNR and FQNEAQ (reference sequence). CDR3 region: CASSLTDRNTEAFF. CDR3 nucleotides: TGTGCCAGCAGCCTCACGGACAGGAACACTGAAGCTTTCTTT. Variable domain in full (rest from reference TRBV7-9 and TRBJ1-1): DTGVSQNPRHKITKRGQNVTFRCDPISEHNRLYWYRQTLGQGPEFLTYFQNEAQLEKSRLLSDRFSAERPKGSFSTLEIQRTEQGDSAMYLCASSLTDRNTEAFFGQGTRLTVV.

This chain connects TRBV19 to TRBJ2-7, with TRBD2 identical over 10 bases. The CDR3 extends over 15 amino acids. The ends lost 5 bases at V and 2 bases at J; junction bases unmatched: 6. Germline CDR1 and CDR2: LNHDA and SQIVND (reference sequence). CDR3 loop: CASSVTSGRTYEQYF. CDR3 nucleotide sequence: TGTGCCAGTAGTGTGACTAGCGGGCGTACCTACGAGCAGTACTTC.

The chain carries TRBV29-1 and TRBJ2-3, with 11 nucleotides matching TRBD2. Per germline, CDR1 SQVTM and CDR2 ANQGSEA. V lost 1 base to trimming and J lost 1 base; unmatched junction nucleotides: 7. The CDR3 totals 17 residues. The CDR3 bases are TGCAGCGTTGAAGGTAGCGGGAGGGCCCTGGGCACAGATACGCAGTATTTT. Encoded protein: CSVEGSGRALGTDTQYF.

CDR3 in amino acids: CASSSRTGGEVKYGYTF. Here the CDR3 DNA reads TGTGCCAGCAGCTCCCGGACAGGGGGAGAGGTTAAGTATGGCTACACCTTC. The chain has TRBV7-9 and TRBJ1-2, with TRBD1 identical over 10 bases. Trimming removed 4 bases from V and 5 bases from J; junction bases left unmatched: 13. Per germline, CDR1 SEHNR and CDR2 FQNEAQ (reference sequence). The CDR3 spans 17 residues.

The chain carries TRBV19 and TRBJ2-2, with a weak D call TRBD1 (6 bases). With 4 bases removed from V and 6 bases from J, the gap between germline ends came to 15 bases. CDR3 size: 15 residues. The germline V gene has CDR1 LNHDA and CDR2 SQIVND (reference sequence). CDR3 nucleotides: TGTGCCAGTAGTAGTAAGGGACACCCCGCCGGGGAGCTGTTTTTT. Translating gives CASSSKGHPAGELFF.

The chain employs TRBV7-2 and TRBJ2-1; 10 bases line up with TRBD2. The ends lost 6 bases at V and 9 bases at J; junction bases unmatched: 5. In germline, CDR1 is SGHTA, CDR2 FQGNSA. This CDR3 comprises 13 residues. The CDR3 bases are TGTGCCAGCAGTAGCGGGGGGCGGGGTGAGCAGTTCTTC. It translates to CASSSGGRGEQFF.

The chain couples TRBV3-1 (or the pseudogene TRBV3-2) to TRBJ1-3, with TRBD1 identical over 8 bases. Germline loops: CDR1 LGHDT, CDR2 YNNKEL (reference sequence). V lost 1 base and J lost 6; bases outside the gene matches: 11. This CDR3 region has 17 residues. The CDR3 region is CASSQVYPQGAVNTIYF. The DNA for the CDR3 is TGTGCCAGCAGCCAAGTTTATCCCCAGGGGGCCGTAAACACCATATATTTT.

This chain uses TRBV4-1 with TRBJ2-3; D is ambiguous. Trimming removed 1 base from V and 0 bases from J, with 11 bases in between. The V gene's germline CDR1 is MGHRA and CDR2 YSYEKL. The CDR3 is 16 amino acids. The CDR3 nucleotides are TGCGCCAGCAGCCAAGGAGTCTTGACTAGCACAGATACGCAGTATTTT. Protein: CASSQGVLTSTDTQYF.

V gene TRBV9 combines with J gene TRBJ2-7; TRBD2 matches at 7 bases. The germline V gene has CDR1 SGDLS and CDR2 YYNGEE. The CDR3 length is 16 residues. V lost 4 bases, J lost 5 bases, and 15 bases stayed unmatched. CDR3 residues: CASSPWGGEQGNEQYF. Here the CDR3 DNA reads TGTGCCAGCAGCCCTTGGGGAGGGGAGCAGGGCAACGAGCAGTACTTC.

This chain joins TRBV11-3 and TRBJ2-1; D call uncertain. V dropped 2 bases and J dropped 7 bases, with 9 bases sitting between them. This CDR3 comprises 13 residues. Germline CDR1 is SGHNT and CDR2 is YENEEA. CDR3 residues: CASSLLGANEQFF. CDR3 DNA: TGTGCCAGCAGCTTACTAGGAGCGAATGAGCAGTTCTTC.

The chain has TRBV24-1 and TRBJ2-1; TRBD2 agrees at 15 bases. The CDR3 loop spans 15 amino acids. Germline trimming cut 7 bases from V and 8 bases from J; bases unmatched to any gene: 5. The V gene's germline CDR1 is KGHDR and CDR2 SFDVKD. The CDR3 coding sequence is TGTGCCACCAGGGGGACTAGCGGGAGGTTCGATGAGCAGTTCTTC. Translation: CATRGTSGRFDEQFF.

The V call is TRBV10-2, the J call TRBJ1-4; D ambiguous. The CDR3 sequence is 16 residues long. V dropped 0 bases and J dropped 0 bases, with 8 bases sitting between them. Germline V gene data show CDR1 as WSHSY and CDR2 as SAAADI. CDR3 DNA: TGCGCCAGCAGTGAGTCGGCGGAGACAACTAATGAAAAACTGTTTTTT. Translating gives CASSESAETTNEKLFF.

The DNA for the CDR3 is TGTGCCACCAGATTGGGGGGATCGAGTGAAGCTTTCTTT. Translating gives CATRLGGSSEAFF. The rearrangement uses TRBV24-1 and TRBJ1-1; D is perhaps TRBD1 (5 bases). The germline V gene has CDR1 KGHDR and CDR2 SFDVKD. The V end was cut by 7 bases, the J end by 7 bases, with 15 bases between. This CDR3 has 13 residues.

V and J are TRBV27 and TRBJ2-1; no firm D call. V lost 4 bases and J lost 0, with 4 bases in between. The CDR3 covers 13 residues. The germline gives CDR1 MNHEY, CDR2 SMNVEV (reference sequence). CDR3 nucleotide sequence: TGTGCCAGCAGTTCGAGCTCCTACAATGAGCAGTTCTTC. This sequence encodes CASSSSSYNEQFF.